This T cell receptor beta chain was recorded in a study of T cell responses to AZD1222 COVID-19 vaccine. Findings and caveats of the study: Spike-spanning, vaccine-associated CD4 TCRs were dominant at 160-218 and 743-854. Most donors were white British and more were female, and clonal diversity was possibly underestimated. Reportedly, nearly half of unique spike TCRs recognized epitopes outside B.1.351/B.1.1.7 mutations.

Clones were sequenced by immunoSEQ multiplex PCR, and TCRdb holds only the in-frame ones, with some missing. The sample includes about 88,000 clones, roughly 89% of them seen just once. This clone was seen once. Antigen: not known. The sample in question was peripheral blood, obtained on day 0 of AZD1222 vaccination. This sequence originates from an adult in good health.

As DNA, the CDR3 is TGTGCCAGCAAGACAGGGGGCTCTGGCTACACCTTC. It yields the protein CASKTGGSGYTF. The chain links TRBV5-8 to TRBJ1-2, with 10 bases fitting TRBD1. Germline V gene data show CDR1 as SGHTS and CDR2 as YDEGEE. This CDR3 region has 12 residues. V shed 6 bases, J shed 7 bases, and the junction held 3 bases outside the gene matches.